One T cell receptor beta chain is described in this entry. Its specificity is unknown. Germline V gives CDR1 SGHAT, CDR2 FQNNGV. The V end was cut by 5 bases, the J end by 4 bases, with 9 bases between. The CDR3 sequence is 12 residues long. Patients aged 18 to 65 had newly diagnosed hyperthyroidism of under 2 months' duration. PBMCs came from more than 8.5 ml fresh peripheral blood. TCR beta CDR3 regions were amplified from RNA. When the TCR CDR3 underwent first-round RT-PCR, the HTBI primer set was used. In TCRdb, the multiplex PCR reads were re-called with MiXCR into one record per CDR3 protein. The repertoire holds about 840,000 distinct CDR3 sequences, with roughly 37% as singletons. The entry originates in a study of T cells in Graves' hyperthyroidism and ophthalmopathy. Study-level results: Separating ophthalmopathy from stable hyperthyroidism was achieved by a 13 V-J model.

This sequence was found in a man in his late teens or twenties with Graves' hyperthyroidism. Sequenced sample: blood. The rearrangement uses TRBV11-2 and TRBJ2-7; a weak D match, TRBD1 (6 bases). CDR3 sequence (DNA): TGTGCCAGCAGCCGTGGACAGTACGAGCAGTACTTC. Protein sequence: CASSRGQYEQYF.